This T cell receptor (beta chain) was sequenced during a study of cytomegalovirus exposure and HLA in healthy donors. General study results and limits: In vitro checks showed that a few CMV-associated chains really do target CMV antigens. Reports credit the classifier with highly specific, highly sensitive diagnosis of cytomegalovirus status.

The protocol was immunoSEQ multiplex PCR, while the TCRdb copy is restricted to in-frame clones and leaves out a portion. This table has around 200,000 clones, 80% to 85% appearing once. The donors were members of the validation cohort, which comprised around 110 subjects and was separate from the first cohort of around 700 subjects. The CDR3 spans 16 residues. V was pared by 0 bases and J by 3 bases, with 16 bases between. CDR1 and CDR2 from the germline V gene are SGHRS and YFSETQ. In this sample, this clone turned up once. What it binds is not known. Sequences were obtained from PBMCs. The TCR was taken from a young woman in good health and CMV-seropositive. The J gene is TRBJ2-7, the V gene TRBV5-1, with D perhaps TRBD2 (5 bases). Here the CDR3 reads CASSLAGEAIGYEQYF. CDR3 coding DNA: TGCGCCAGCAGCTTGGCCGGGGAAGCGATCGGCTACGAGCAGTACTTC.